This TCR beta chain was found in a study of blood T cell repertoires in COVID-19. As for the study in general: There were acute and convalescent COVID-19 samples, and they came from the United States, Italy and Spain. T cells, B-cell-depleted T cells, or PBMCs supplied cDNA or gDNA.

From germline, CDR1 is SGHTA and CDR2 FQGNSA. The length of the CDR3 is 15 residues. V was clipped by 0 bases and J by 5 bases; unmatched bases: 6. As processed by the authors: Estimation of nucleated cell counts was performed using reference gene primer amplification. Method: immunoSEQ multiplex PCR; TCRdb's copy keeps in-frame clones and lacks some. V, J and clone size reflect that table, while D and trimming were determined from the DNA. Among some 140,000 clones listed, less than 85% were seen once. The specimen sequenced was peripheral blood. This TCR came from a woman older than 75 with acute or convalescent COVID-19. The chain carries TRBV7-2 and TRBJ1-1; 7 positions match TRBD1. The CDR3 nucleotides read TGTGCCAGCAGCTTAGCTAGAGGGGGCCGGACTGAAGCTTTCTTT. Residues: CASSLARGGRTEAFF.